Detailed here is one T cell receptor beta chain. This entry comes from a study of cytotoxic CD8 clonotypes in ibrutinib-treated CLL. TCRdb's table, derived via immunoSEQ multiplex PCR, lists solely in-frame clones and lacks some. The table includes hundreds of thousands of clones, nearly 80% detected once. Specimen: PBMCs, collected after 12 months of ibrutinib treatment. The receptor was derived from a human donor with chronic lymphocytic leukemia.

The CDR3 DNA is TGCGCCAGCAGCCATACCGGACAGCAAGAGACCCAGTACTTC. Its protein product is CASSHTGQQETQYF. This chain joins TRBV4-1 and TRBJ2-5; perhaps TRBD1 as D (6 bases). The V gene lost 3 bases and the J gene lost 2 bases, with 10 bases spanning the gap. This CDR3 has 14 amino acids. Germline lookup yields CDR1 MGHRA and CDR2 YSYEKL.